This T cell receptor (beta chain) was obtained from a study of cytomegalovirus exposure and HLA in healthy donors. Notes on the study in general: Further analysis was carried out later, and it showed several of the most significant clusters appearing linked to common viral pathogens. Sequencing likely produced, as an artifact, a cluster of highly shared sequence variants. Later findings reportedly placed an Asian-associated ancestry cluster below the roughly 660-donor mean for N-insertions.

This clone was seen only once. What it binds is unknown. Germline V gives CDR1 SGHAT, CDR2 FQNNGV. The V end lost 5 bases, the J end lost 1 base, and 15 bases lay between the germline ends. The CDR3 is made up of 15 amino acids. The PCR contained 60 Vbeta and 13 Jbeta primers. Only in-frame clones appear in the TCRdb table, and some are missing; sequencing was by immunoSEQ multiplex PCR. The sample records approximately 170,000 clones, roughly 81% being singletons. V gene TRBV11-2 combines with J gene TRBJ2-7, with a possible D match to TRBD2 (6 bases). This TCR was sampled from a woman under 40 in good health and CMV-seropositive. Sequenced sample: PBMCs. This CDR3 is CASSAVGGLSYEQYF. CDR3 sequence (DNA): TGTGCCAGCAGCGCCGTGGGGGGATTATCCTACGAGCAGTACTTC.